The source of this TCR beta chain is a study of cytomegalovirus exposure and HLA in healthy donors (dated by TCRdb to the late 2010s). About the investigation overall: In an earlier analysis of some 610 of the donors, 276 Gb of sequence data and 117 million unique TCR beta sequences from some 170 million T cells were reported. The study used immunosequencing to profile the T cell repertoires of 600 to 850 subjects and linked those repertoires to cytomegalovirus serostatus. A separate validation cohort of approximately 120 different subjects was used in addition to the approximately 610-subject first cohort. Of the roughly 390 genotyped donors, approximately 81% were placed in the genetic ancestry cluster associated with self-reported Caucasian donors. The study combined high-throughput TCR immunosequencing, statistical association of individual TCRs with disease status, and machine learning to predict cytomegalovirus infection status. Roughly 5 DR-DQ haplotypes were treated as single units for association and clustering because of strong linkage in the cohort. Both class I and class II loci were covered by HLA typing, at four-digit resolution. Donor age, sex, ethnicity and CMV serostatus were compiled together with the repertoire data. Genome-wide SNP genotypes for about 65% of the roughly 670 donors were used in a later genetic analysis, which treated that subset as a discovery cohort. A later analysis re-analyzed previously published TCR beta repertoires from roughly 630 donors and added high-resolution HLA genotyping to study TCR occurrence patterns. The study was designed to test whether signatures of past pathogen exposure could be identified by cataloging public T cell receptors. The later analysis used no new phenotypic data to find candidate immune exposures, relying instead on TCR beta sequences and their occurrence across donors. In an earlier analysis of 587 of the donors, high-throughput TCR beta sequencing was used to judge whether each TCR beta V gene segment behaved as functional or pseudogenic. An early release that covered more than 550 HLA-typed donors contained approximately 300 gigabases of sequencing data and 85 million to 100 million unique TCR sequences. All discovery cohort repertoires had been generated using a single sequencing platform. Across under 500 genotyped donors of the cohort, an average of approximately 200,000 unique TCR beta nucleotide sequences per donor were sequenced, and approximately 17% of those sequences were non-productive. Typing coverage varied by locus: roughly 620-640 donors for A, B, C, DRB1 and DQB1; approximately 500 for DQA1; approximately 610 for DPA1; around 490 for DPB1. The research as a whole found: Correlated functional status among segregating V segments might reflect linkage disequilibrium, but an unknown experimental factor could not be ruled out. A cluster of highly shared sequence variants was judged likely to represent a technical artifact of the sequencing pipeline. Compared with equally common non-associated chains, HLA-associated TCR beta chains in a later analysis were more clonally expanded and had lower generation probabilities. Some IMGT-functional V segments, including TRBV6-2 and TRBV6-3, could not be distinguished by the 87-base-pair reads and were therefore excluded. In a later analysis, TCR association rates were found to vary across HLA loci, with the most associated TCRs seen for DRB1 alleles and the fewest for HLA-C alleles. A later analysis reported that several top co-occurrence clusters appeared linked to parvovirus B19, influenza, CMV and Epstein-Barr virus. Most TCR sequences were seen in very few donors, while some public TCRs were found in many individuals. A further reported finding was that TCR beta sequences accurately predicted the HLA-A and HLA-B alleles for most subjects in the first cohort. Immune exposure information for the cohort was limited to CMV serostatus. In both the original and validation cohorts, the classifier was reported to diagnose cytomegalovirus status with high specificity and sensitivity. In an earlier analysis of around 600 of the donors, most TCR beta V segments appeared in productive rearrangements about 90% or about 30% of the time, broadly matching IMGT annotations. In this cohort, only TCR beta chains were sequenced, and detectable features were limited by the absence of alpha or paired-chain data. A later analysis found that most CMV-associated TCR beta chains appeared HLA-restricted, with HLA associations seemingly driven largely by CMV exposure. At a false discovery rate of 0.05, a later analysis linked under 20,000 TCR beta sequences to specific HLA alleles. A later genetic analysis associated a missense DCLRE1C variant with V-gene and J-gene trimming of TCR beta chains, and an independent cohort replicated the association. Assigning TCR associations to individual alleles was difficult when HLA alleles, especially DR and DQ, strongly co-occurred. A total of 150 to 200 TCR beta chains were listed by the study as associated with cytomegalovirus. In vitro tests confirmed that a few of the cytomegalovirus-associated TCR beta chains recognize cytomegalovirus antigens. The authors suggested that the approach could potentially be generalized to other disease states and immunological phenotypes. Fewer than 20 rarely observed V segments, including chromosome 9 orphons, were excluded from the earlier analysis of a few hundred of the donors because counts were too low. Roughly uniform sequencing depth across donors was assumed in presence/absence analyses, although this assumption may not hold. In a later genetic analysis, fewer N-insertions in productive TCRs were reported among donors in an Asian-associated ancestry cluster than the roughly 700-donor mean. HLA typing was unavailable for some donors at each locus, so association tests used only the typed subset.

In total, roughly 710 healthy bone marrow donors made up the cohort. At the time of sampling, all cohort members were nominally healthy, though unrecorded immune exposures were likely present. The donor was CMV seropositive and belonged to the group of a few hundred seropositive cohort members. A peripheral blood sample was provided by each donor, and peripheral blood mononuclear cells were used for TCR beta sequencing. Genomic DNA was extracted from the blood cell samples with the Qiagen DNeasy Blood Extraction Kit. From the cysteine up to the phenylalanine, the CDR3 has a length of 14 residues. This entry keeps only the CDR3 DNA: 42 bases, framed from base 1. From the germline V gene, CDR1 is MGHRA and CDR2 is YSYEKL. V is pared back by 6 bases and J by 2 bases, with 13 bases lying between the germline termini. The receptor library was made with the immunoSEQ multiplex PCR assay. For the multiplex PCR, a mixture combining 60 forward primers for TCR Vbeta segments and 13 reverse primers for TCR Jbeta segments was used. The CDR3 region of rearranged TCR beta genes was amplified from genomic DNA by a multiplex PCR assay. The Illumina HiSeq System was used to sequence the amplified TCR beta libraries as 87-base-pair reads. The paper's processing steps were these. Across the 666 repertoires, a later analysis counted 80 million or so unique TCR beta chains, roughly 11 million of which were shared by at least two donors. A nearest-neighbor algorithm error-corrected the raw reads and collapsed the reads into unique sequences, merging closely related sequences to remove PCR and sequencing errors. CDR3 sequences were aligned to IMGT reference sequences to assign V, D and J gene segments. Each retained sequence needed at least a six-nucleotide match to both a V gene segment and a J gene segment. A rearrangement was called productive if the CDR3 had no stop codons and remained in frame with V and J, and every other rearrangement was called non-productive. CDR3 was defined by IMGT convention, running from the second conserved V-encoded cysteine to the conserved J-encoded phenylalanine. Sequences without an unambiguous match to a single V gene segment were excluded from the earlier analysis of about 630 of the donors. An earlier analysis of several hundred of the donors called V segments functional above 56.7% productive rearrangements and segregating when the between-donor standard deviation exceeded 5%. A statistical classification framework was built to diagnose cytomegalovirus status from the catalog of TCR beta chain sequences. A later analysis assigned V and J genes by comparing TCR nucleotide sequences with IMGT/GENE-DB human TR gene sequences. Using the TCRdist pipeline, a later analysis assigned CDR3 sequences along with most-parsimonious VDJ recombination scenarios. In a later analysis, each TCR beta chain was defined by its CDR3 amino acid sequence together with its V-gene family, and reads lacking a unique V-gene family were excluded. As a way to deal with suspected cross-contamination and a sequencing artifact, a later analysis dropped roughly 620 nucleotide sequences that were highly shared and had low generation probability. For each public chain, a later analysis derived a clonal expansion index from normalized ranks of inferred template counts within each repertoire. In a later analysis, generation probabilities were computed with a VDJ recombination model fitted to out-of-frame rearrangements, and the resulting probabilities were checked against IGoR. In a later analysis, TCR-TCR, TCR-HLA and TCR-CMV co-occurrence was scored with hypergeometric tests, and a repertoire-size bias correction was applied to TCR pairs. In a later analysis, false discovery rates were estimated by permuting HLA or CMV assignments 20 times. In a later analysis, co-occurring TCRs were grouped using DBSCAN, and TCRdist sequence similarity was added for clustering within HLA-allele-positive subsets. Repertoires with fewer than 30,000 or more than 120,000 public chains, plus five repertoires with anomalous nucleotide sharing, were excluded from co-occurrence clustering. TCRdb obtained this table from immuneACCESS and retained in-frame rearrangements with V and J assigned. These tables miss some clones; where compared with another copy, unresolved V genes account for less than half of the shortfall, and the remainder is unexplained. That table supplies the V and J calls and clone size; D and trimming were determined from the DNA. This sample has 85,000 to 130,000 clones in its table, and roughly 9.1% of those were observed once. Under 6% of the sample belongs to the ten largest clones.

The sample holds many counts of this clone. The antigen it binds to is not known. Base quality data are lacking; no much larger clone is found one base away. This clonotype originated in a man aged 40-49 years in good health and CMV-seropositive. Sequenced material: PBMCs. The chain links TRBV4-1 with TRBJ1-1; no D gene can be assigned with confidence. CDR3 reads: CASRKYLINTEAFF. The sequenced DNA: TGCGCCAGCAGAAAGTACTTAATAAACACTGAAGCTTTCTTT.